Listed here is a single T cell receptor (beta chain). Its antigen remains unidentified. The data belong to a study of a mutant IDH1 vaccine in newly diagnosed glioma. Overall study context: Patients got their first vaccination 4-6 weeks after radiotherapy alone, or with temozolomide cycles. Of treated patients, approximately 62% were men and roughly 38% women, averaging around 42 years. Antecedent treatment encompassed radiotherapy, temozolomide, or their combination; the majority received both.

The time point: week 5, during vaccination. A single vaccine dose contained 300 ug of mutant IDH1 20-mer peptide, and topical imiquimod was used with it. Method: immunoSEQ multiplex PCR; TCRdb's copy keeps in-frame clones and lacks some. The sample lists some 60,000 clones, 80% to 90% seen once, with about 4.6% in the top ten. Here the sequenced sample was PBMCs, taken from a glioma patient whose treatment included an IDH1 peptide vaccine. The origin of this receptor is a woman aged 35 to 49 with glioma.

The CDR3 DNA sequence: TGTGCCAGCAGGTCCGGGACAGGGGGAGAAAAACTGTTTTTT. It specifies CASRSGTGGEKLFF. The rearrangement uses TRBV6-6 and TRBJ1-4; TRBD1 matches at 11 bases. V shed 6 bases and J 8 bases; nucleotides not matched to a gene: 5. This CDR3 region has 14 residues. Germline values: CDR1 MNHNY, CDR2 SVGAGI (reference sequence).